What follows are 2 T cell receptor beta chains derived from one specimen sequenced in a study of spatial heterogeneity in lung cancer. MiXCR, applied by TCRdb to the 5' RACE reads, yields one record per CDR3 protein. The sample shows nearly 25,000 distinct CDR3 sequences, around 9.2% of them seen only once. These receptors lack a known antigen. Whole-study findings and limits: For expanded intratumoral alpha and beta TCRs, counts tracked tumor mutation counts.

Time point given: sample taken at primary tumor resection. The sequences come from lung tumor tissue, collected at surgery. These receptors were obtained from a male donor with early-stage non-small cell lung cancer.

This clonotype has just a few counts. The chain has TRBV14 and TRBJ2-1; 11 bases map to TRBD2. CDR1 and CDR2 (germline): SGHDN, FVKESK. This CDR3 is 16 amino acids long. V shed 6 bases and J 7 bases; nucleotides not matched to a gene: 11. The CDR3 DNA sequence: TGTGCCAGCAGTCTTACCCCGGCTAGCGGGAGGAATGAGCAGTTCTTC. Encoded protein: CASSLTPASGRNEQFF. Looking up the rest from reference TRBV14 and TRBJ2-1 gives the full variable domain: EAGVTQFPSHSVIEKGQTVTLRCDPISGHDNLYWYRRVMGKEIKFLLHFVKESKQDESGMPNNRFLAERTGGTYSTLKVQPAELEDSGVYFCASSLTPASGRNEQFFGPGTRLTVL.

This clonotype was counted ten times or more. The CDR3 protein is CASSPSTGELFF. CDR3 coding DNA: TGTGCCAGCAGTCCTTCCACCGGGGAGCTGTTTTTT. The chain joins TRBV6-5 to TRBJ2-2, with D unclear. The CDR3 spans 12 residues. Trimming removed 5 bases from V and 4 bases from J, with 5 bases in between. Germline lookup yields CDR1 MNHEY and CDR2 SVGAGI.